This TCR beta chain was captured by sequencing in a study of T cell responses to AZD1222 COVID-19 vaccine. The wider study: Second doses were pooled across both intervals (about 4 or about 12 weeks).

Study-level findings and limits: The study sampled repertoires only after the peak T cell response. White British people made up most donors, females outnumbered males, and clonal diversity was possibly underestimated.

As for this clone: Its antigen is currently unknown.

The data were produced by immunoSEQ multiplex PCR, yet TCRdb's version contains in-frame clones alone and is incomplete. The table lists roughly 80,000 clones, about nine tenths of them singletons, with 3.5% to 5% in the top ten. Trimming shortened V by 8 bases and J by 2 bases, and 19 bases separated the two germline ends. This CDR3 comprises 16 residues. Germline lookup yields CDR1 SGHTA and CDR2 FQGTGA. The chain links TRBV7-3 to TRBJ1-3, with D tentatively TRBD1 (6 bases). The receptor's source is an adult in good health. This specimen consisted of peripheral blood, obtained on day 0 of AZD1222 vaccination. The CDR3 here is CASVLGRGQPGNTIYF. The CDR3 DNA reads TGTGCCAGCGTCTTGGGGCGGGGGCAGCCTGGAAACACCATATATTTT.